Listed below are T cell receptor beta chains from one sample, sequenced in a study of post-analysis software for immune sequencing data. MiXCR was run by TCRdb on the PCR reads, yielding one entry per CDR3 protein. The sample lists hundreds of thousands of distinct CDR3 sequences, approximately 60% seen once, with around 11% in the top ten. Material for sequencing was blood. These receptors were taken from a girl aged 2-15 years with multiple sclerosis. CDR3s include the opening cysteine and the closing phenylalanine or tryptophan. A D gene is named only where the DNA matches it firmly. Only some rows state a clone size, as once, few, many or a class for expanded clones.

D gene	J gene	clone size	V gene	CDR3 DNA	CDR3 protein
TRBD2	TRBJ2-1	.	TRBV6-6	TGTGCCAGCAGTTATAATAGCGGGGCGCAGTTCTTC	CASSYNSGAQFF
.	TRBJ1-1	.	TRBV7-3	TGTGCCAGCAGTCGAGAGGGGAGAACTGAAGCTTTCTTT	CASSREGRTEAFF
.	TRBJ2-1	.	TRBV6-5	TGTGCCAGCACGCACCTACAGGGAGGCGAGCAGTTCTTC	CASTHLQGGEQFF
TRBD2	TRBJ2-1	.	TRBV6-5	TGTGCCAGCTCAAGGGCTAGCGGGAGCTCCTACAATGAGCAGTTCTTC	CASSRASGSSYNEQFF
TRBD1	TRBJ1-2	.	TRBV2	TGTGCCAGCAGGATGGGACAGGTCGACTATGGCTACACCTTC	CASRMGQVDYGYTF
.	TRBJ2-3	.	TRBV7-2	TGTGCCAGCAGCTGGGACACTAGCACAGATACGCAGTATTTT	CASSWDTSTDTQYF
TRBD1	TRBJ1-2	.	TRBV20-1	TGCAGTGCTCGGAGACAGGGGGCCTTATATGGCTACACCTTC	CSARRQGALYGYTF
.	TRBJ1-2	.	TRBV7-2	TGTGCCAGCACGGCGGTAGGCTATGGCTACACCTTC	CASTAVGYGYTF
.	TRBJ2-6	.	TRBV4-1	TGCGCCAGCTCCCACCAGCGAGGAGGGTTGACTGGGGCCAACGTCCTGACTTTC	CASSHQRGGLTGANVLTF
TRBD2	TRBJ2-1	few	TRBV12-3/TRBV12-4	TGTGCCAGCAGGTCCACCGGGACTAGCGGAAAAAGCTCCTACAATGAGCAGTTCTTC	CASRSTGTSGKSSYNEQFF
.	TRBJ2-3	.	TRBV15	TGTGCCACCAGCAGAGATACCGCGGGACAGACATTCACAGATACGCAGTATTTT	CATSRDTAGQTFTDTQYF
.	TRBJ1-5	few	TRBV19	TGTGCCAGTGGGGGTAGTGGGGGATATAGCAATCAGCCCCAGCATTTT	CASGGSGGYSNQPQHF
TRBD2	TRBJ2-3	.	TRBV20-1	TGCAGTGCTAGATCCGGACTAGCGGGAGGTATAGATACGCAGTATTTT	CSARSGLAGGIDTQYF
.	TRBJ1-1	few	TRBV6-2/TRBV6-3	TGTGCCGGCACTCGTAGCAGGGACACTGAAGCTTTCTTT	CAGTRSRDTEAFF
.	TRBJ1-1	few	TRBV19	TGTGCCAGTAACCTTCTTGGGAACACTGAAGCTTTCTTT	CASNLLGNTEAFF
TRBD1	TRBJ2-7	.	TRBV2	TGTGCCAGCGGTGACAGGGACCGGAAAGAGCAGTACTTC	CASGDRDRKEQYF
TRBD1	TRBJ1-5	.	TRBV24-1	TGTGCCACCACGACCAGGGGGGCCAAGCCCCAGCATTTT	CATTTRGAKPQHF
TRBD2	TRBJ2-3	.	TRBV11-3	TGTGCCAGCAGACAAGGGACTAGCGGTGATACGCAGTATTTT	CASRQGTSGDTQYF
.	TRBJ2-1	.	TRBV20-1	TGCAGTGCTATCCGGCGGCAAGGTGGGGCCTACAATGAGCAGTTCTTC	CSAIRRQGGAYNEQFF
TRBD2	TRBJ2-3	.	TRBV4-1	TGCGCCAGCAGCGGGACTAGCGGGAGGTCGGATACGCAGTATTTT	CASSGTSGRSDTQYF
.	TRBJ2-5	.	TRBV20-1	TGCAGTGCTAGAGGTTTGCGGCGGGGTCATGGAGAGACCCAGTACTTC	CSARGLRRGHGETQYF
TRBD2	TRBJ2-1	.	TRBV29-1	TGCAGCGTGGGAGAGGGACTAGCGGGGGGTGAGCAGTTCTTC	CSVGEGLAGGEQFF
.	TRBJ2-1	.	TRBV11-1	TGTGCCAGCAGCTCGGACCTTGCAATCTCCGGGGGTGAGCAGTTCTTC	CASSSDLAISGGEQFF
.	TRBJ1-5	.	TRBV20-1	TGCAGTGCTCCTTCCTTGGGTGGGAGGAATCAGCCCCAGCATTTT	CSAPSLGGRNQPQHF
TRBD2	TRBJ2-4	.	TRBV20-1	TGCAGTGCTGGGCGGGGGGGAACCCAGAAAAACATTCAGTACTTC	CSAGRGGTQKNIQYF
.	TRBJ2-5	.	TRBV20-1	TGCAGTGCTAGGGCAGTTATAGGGCAAGAGACCCAGTACTTC	CSARAVIGQETQYF
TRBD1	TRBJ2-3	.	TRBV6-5	TGTGCCAGCAGTTACTCGGTGACAGGGGGATACCATGCGCAGTATTTT	CASSYSVTGGYHAQYF
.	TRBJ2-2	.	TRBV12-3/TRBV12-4	TGTGCCAGCAGCCGCGGCGGGGGCTGGGATCCCGACACCGGGGAGCTGTTTTTT	CASSRGGGWDPDTGELFF
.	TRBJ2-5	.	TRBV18	TGTGCCAGCTCACCGGTCGTGAAAGAGACCCAGTACTTC	CASSPVVKETQYF
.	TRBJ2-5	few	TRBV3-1	TGTGCCAGCAGCCAAGGGACCCAAGAGACCCAGTACTTC	CASSQGTQETQYF
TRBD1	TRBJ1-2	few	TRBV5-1	TGCGCCAGCAGCTTGGGCCAGGGGGTTACGGGTGGCTACACCTTC	CASSLGQGVTGGYTF
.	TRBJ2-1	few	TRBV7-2	TGTGCCAGCAGCTTATTCGGTAAGGGTCAGCGGCGGACCTACAATGAGCAGTTCTTC	CASSLFGKGQRRTYNEQFF
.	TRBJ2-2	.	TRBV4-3	TGCGCCAGCAGCCAATACAGGGAGGCCGGGGAGCTGTTTTTT	CASSQYREAGELFF
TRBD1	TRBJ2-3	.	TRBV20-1	TGCAGTGCTAGGGACAGGTCCCTCCTGGTGAATACGCAGTATTTT	CSARDRSLLVNTQYF
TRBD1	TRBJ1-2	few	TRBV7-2	TGTGCCAGCAGCTTGGACAGGTCGGGACGGTTGGCTGGCTACACCTTC	CASSLDRSGRLAGYTF
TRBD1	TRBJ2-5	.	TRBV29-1	TGCGGCGTCCTAATCCGGGACAGACCTGGGGAGACCCAGTACTTC	CGVLIRDRPGETQYF
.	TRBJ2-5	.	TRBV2	TGTGCCAGCAATCCCAGGTACCAAGAGACCCAGTACTTC	CASNPRYQETQYF
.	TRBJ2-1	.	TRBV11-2	TGTGCCAGCAGCTTAGCAGGCAGGGGGGGAAGAAATGAGCAGTTCTTC	CASSLAGRGGRNEQFF
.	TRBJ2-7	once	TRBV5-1	TGCGCCAGCAGCTTGGGGAGGGGCAGGAGAGAGCAGTACTTC	CASSLGRGRREQYF